This T cell receptor beta chain was sequenced for a study of identical twins. TCRdb fed the 5' RACE reads into MiXCR, producing one record per CDR3 protein. The table records 1.5 million to 2 million distinct CDR3 sequences, under 35% of them present only once. CDR3 length: 16 amino acids. Germline CDR1 reads WSHSY; CDR2 reads SAAADI. General observations from the study: Out-of-frame alpha sequences common to twins were enriched for low generation probability. Cross-sectional statistical analysis, not tracking of the same donors, underpinned the conclusions.

As concerns this clonotype: Its antigen remains unidentified.

The sample taken for sequencing was cord blood. This TCR was recovered from a newborn girl in good health. The rearrangement joins TRBV10-2 to TRBJ2-1, with 8 bases lining up with TRBD2. The J call could be wrong; TRBJ2-7 is a better fit for the DNA end. CDR3 coding DNA: TGCGCCAGCAGTGAGTCGGCGGGGGGCTCCTACAATGAGCAGTACTTC. Translating it yields CASSESAGGSYNEQYF.